Listed here are 22 T cell receptor beta chains from one sample, sequenced in a study of T-cell memory formation after mild COVID-19. MiXCR was run by TCRdb on the 5' RACE reads, yielding one entry per CDR3 protein. The sample records approximately 150,000 distinct CDR3 sequences, over 10% being singletons. The specimen sequenced was PBMCs or a T cell subset sorted from them (not recorded which). The receptors here all came from a man younger than 30 who had mild COVID-19 (a few samples of this study predate the infection). Cell type and time point are not known.

This clonotype was recorded a few times. The chain is built from TRBV4-1 and TRBJ2-1, with D maybe TRBD2 (5 bases). The CDR3 consists of 13 residues. Germline-derived CDR1 and CDR2 are MGHRA and YSYEKL. Trimming shortened V by 0 bases and J by 9 bases, and 9 bases separated the two germline ends. This chain's CDR3 is CASSQEVAREQFF. For the CDR3, the DNA is TGCGCCAGCAGCCAAGAGGTAGCGCGTGAGCAGTTCTTC.

J is TRBJ2-2 and V is TRBV7-9; D unclear. V was clipped by 2 bases and J by 8 bases, with 9 bases between them. The CDR3 consists of 13 residues. Germline assignment: CDR1 SEHNR and CDR2 FQNEAQ (reference sequence). The CDR3 nucleotides are TGTGCCAGCAGCTTATTCTCCGCGGGGGAGCTGTTTTTT. Its translation is CASSLFSAGELFF. The variable domain in full, with the rest retrieved from reference TRBV7-9 and TRBJ2-2, is DTGVSQNPRHKITKRGQNVTFRCDPISEHNRLYWYRQTLGQGPEFLTYFQNEAQLEKSRLLSDRFSAERPKGSFSTLEIQRTEQGDSAMYLCASSLFSAGELFFGEGSRLTVL.

The chain joins TRBV3-1 to TRBJ1-1, with D possibly being TRBD1 (5 bases). The CDR3 is 15 amino acids. V lost 4 bases and J lost 3, with 15 bases in between. Germline lookup yields CDR1 LGHDT and CDR2 YNNKEL (reference sequence). The CDR3 sequence: CASSRRGTMYTEAFF. DNA for the CDR3: TGTGCCAGCAGCCGCCGGGGGACCATGTACACTGAAGCTTTCTTT.

The chain employs TRBV6-5 and TRBJ2-1; possibly TRBD2 for D (5 bases). Germline CDR1 reads MNHEY; CDR2 reads SVGAGI. The CDR3 loop spans 13 amino acids. V lost 4 bases and J lost 10, with 14 bases in between. The CDR3 DNA follows: TGTGCCAGCAGTTTTCTAGGACTGGTAGAGCAGTTCTTC. It encodes CASSFLGLVEQFF.

This clonotype was counted only a few times. This chain links TRBV25-1 with TRBJ2-3; D is possibly TRBD1 (5 bases). V was shortened by 2 bases and J by 2 bases, with 11 bases between the two germline ends. This CDR3 has 15 residues. CDR1 is MGHDK and CDR2 is SYGVNS in the germline V gene. The CDR3 here is CASSEIYRPTDTQYF. The CDR3 nucleotides are TGTGCCAGCAGTGAAATCTACAGGCCCACAGATACGCAGTATTTT.

There are a few counts of this clonotype. The V call is TRBV6-6, the J call TRBJ1-5; D remains unclear. The length of the CDR3 is 12 residues. Germline V gene data show CDR1 as MNHNY and CDR2 as SVGAGI (reference sequence). Trimming pared 7 bases from V and 7 bases from J, leaving 11 bases between. DNA for the CDR3: TGTGCCAGCATTGGGGTTCAACAGCCCCAGCATTTT. It is translated as CASIGVQQPQHF.

J is TRBJ1-1 and V is TRBV19; no clear D gene. Per the germline V gene, CDR1 is LNHDA and CDR2 is SQIVND (reference sequence). The CDR3 consists of 14 residues. Trimming removed 4 bases at V and 4 bases at J, with 13 bases between. The CDR3: CASSTFSLGTEAFF. The CDR3 DNA reads TGTGCCAGTAGTACTTTCAGTTTGGGCACTGAAGCTTTCTTT.

This clonotype has a count of ten or more. The gene calls are TRBV5-5 and TRBJ2-7; 9 bases map to TRBD1. CDR3 length: 15 residues. V lost 0 bases to trimming and J lost 5 bases; unmatched junction nucleotides: 6. CDR1 is SGHKS and CDR2 is YYEKEE in the germline V gene (reference sequence). The CDR3 DNA follows: TGTGCCAGCAGCTTGGATGGGGACAGGGCGAACGAGCAGTACGTC. This codes for CASSLDGDRANEQYV.

The chain joins TRBV9 to TRBJ2-3; TRBD2 agrees at 11 bases. V was pared by 4 bases and J by 0 bases, with 10 bases of the junction left unmatched. This CDR3 has 18 amino acids. CDR1 is SGDLS, CDR2 YYNGEE, per germline. The CDR3 loop reads CASSLAGGSDYSTDTQYF. The CDR3 nucleotides are TGTGCCAGCAGCCTAGCGGGGGGATCGGACTATAGCACAGATACGCAGTATTTT.

The rearrangement links TRBV7-2 to TRBJ2-4, with D perhaps TRBD2 (6 bases). The V end was cut by 2 bases, the J end by 15 bases, with 14 bases between. Germline CDR1 SGHTA, CDR2 FQGNSA. The CDR3 has 12 amino acids. The CDR3 nucleotides are TGTGCCAGCAGCTTACTAATAGGGGAGGTGTACTTC. Translated, it gives CASSLLIGEVYF. Based on the CDR3 plus reference TRBV7-2 and TRBJ2-4, the full variable domain is GAGVSQSPSNKVTEKGKDVELRCDPISGHTALYWYRQSLGQGLEFLIYFQGNSAPDKSGLPSDRFSAERTGGSVSTLTIQRTQQEDSAVYLCASSLLIGEVYFGAGTRLSVL.

This clonotype was picked up a small number of times. The rearrangement joins TRBV25-1 to TRBJ2-3, with TRBD1 matching over 9 bases. V was pared by 5 bases and J by 5 bases, with 5 bases of the junction left unmatched. Per germline, CDR1 MGHDK and CDR2 SYGVNS. CDR3 size: 14 residues. This CDR3 is CASSLGTGLDTQYF. In nucleotides, the CDR3 is TGTGCCAGCAGTCTTGGGACAGGGTTAGATACGCAGTATTTT.

This sequence joins TRBV7-2 and TRBJ2-6; no clear D. Germline V gene data show CDR1 as SGHTA and CDR2 as FQGNSA. Trimming stripped 2 bases from V and 0 bases from J, with 5 bases between. The CDR3 is 15 amino acids. This chain's CDR3 is CASSLSRSGANVLTF. The CDR3 nucleotides are TGTGCCAGCAGCTTATCCCGCTCTGGGGCCAACGTCCTGACTTTC.

V usage is TRBV29-1 and J usage is TRBJ1-1; perhaps TRBD1 as D (6 bases). The CDR3 consists of 13 residues. Germline-derived CDR1 and CDR2 are SQVTM and ANQGSEA. V was cut by 3 bases and J by 0 bases, with 8 bases left in between. The CDR3 is CSVDPGVNTEAFF. The CDR3 bases are TGCAGCGTTGACCCAGGGGTGAACACTGAAGCTTTCTTT.

This chain joins TRBV6-6 and TRBJ2-7, with 7 bases matching TRBD1. The V segment lost 2 bases and the J segment 6 bases; nucleotides outside the gene matches: 10. This CDR3 has 15 residues. CDR1 MNHNY and CDR2 SVGAGI come from the germline V gene (reference sequence). The CDR3 here is CASSYARTGSLEQYF. The CDR3 bases are TGTGCCAGCAGTTACGCTAGGACAGGATCCCTCGAGCAGTACTTC.

As to this clonotype: This may stem from a read error, because a much larger clone lies one nucleotide away. The gene calls are TRBV11-2 and TRBJ2-5; 8 nucleotides agree with TRBD1. Germline CDR1 reads SGHAT; CDR2 reads FQNNGV. CDR3 length: 16 residues. J was trimmed by 3 bases and V by 0 bases; bases with no gene match: 6. CDR3 loop: CASSLDGRGLEETQYF. The CDR3 DNA reads as TGTGCCAGCAGCTTAGATGGCAGGGGGCTGGAAGAGACCCAGTACTTC. Full variable domain (missing parts from reference TRBV11-2 and TRBJ2-5): EAGVAQSPRYKIIEKRQSVAFWCNPISGHATLYWYQQILGQGPKLLIQFQNNGVVDDSQLPKDRFSAERLKGVDSTLKIQPAKLEDSAVYLCASSLDGRGLEETQYFGPGTRLLVL.

The CDR3 sequence is CASSVLAGSTDTQYF. CDR3 bases: TGCGCCAGCAGCGTCCTAGCGGGGAGCACAGATACGCAGTATTTT. V usage is TRBV4-3 and J usage is TRBJ2-3, with 9 bases aligning to TRBD2. This CDR3 has 15 residues. The ends lost 5 bases at V and 0 bases at J; junction bases unmatched: 3. CDR1 and CDR2 from the germline V gene are LGHNA and YSLEER.

The chain has TRBV7-9 and TRBJ1-1; 7 bases are shared with TRBD1. CDR3 length: 12 residues. Germline lookup yields CDR1 SEHNR and CDR2 FQNEAQ (reference sequence). After removal of 3 bases from V and 10 bases from J, the junction contained 5 bases not matched to a gene. The CDR3 loop reads CASSFTGATAFF. DNA for the CDR3: TGTGCCAGCAGCTTTACAGGGGCAACAGCTTTCTTT. The variable domain in full, completed from reference TRBV7-9 and TRBJ1-1, reads DTGVSQNPRHKITKRGQNVTFRCDPISEHNRLYWYRQTLGQGPEFLTYFQNEAQLEKSRLLSDRFSAERPKGSFSTLEIQRTEQGDSAMYLCASSFTGATAFFGQGTRLTVV.

V usage is TRBV15 and J usage is TRBJ2-3; possibly TRBD2 for D (5 bases). This CDR3 is built from 13 residues. With 3 bases removed from V and 7 bases from J, the gap between germline ends came to 11 bases. CDR1 is LNHNV and CDR2 is YYDKDF in the germline V gene (reference sequence). The chain's CDR3 is CATSRETSHTQYF. The CDR3 DNA reads as TGTGCCACCAGCAGGGAAACTAGTCATACGCAGTATTTT.

This clonotype showed up just a few times. The gene calls are TRBV19 and TRBJ1-5; the match to TRBD1 covers 7 bases. V was clipped by 6 bases and J by 2 bases; unmatched bases: 7. There are 15 residues in the CDR3. Germline CDR1 is LNHDA and CDR2 is SQIVND (reference sequence). The chain's CDR3 is CASRRTGVGNQPQHF. The CDR3 DNA follows: TGTGCCAGTAGAAGAACAGGGGTAGGCAATCAGCCCCAGCATTTT.

This clonotype was observed many times. The gene calls are TRBV18 and TRBJ1-1; weak D call: TRBD1 (6 bases). This CDR3 contains 17 residues. Trimming took 2 bases from V and 3 from J, leaving 19 bases between them. The germline V gene encodes CDR1 KGHSH and CDR2 LQKENI. For the CDR3, the DNA is TGTGCCAGCTCACCATTGGGGGCGTCGCTACCGGACACTGAAGCTTTCTTT. This gives the protein CASSPLGASLPDTEAFF.

This clonotype appeared many times. At one end the junction does not follow the germline gene, possibly because of a read error. The chain has TRBV7-7 and TRBJ2-3, with D perhaps matching TRBD2 (6 bases). This CDR3 is 15 amino acids long. Looked up from germline, CDR1 is SSHAT and CDR2 is FNYEAQ (reference sequence). The CDR3: CASSPAGLPTDTQYF. CDR3 coding DNA: TGTGCTAGCAGCCCGGCGGGGCTGCCCACAGATACGCAGTATTTT.

The chain combines TRBV11-1 with TRBJ1-6; D remains unclear. The CDR3 length is 15 residues. Per the germline V gene, CDR1 is SGHAT and CDR2 is FQDESV (reference sequence). Between the trimmed V and J ends, which lost 1 base and 9 bases, there was a span of 13 bases. The CDR3 loop reads CASSLGVPGPSPLHF. DNA of the CDR3: TGTGCCAGCAGCTTAGGGGTACCAGGACCTTCACCCCTCCACTTT.